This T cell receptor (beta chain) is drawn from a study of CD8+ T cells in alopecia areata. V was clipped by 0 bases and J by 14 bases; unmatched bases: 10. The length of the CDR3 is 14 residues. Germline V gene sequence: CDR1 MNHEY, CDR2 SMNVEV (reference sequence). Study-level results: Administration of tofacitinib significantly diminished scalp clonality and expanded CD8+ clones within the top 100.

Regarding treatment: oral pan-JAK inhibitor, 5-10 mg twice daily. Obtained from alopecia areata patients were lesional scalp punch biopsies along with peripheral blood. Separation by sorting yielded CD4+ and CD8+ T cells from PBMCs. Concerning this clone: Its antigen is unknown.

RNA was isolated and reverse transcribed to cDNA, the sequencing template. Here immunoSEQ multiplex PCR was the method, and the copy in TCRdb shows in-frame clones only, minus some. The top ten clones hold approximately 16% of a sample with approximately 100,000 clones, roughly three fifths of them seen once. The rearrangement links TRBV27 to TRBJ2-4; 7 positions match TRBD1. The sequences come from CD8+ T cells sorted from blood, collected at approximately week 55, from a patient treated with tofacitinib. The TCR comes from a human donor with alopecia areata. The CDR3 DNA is TGTGCCAGCAGTTTATCGGGGAGACAGGGAGAGAAGTACTTC. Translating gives CASSLSGRQGEKYF.